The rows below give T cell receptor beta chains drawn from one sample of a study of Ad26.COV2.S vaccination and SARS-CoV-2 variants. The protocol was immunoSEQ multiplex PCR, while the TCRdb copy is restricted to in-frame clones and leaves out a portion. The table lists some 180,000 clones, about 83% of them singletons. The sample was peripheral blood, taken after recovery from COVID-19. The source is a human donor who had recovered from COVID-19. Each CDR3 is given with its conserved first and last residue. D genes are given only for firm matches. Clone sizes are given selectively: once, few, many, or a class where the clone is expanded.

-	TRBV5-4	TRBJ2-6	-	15	TGTGCCAGCTCTGACCAGAGCTCTGGGGCCAACGTCCTGACTTTC	CASSDQSSGANVLTF
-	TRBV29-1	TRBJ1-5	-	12	TGCAGCGTTGGCGGCGAGAATCAGCCCCAGCATTTT	CSVGGENQPQHF
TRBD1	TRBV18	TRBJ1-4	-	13	TGTGCCAGCTCACGGGACAGAGGTGAAAAACTGTTTTTT	CASSRDRGEKLFF
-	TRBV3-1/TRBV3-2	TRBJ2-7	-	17	TGTGCCAGCAGCCGCCTTCCCTTGACAGGCCCTTCCTACGAGCAGTACTTC	CASSRLPLTGPSYEQYF
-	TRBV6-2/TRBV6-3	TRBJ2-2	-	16	TGTGCCAGCAGTTACGGCGGCGGCGCGAACACCGGGGAGCTGTTTTTT	CASSYGGGANTGELFF
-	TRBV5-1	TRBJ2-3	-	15	TGCGCCAGCAGACTTCAAGGGTCTTTCACAGATACGCAGTATTTT	CASRLQGSFTDTQYF
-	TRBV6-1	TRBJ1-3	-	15	TGTGCCAGCAGTGAAGCGAAAACAGCTGGAAACACCATATATTTT	CASSEAKTAGNTIYF
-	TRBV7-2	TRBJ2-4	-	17	TGTGCCAGCAGCTTAGTAGGTAGCGGCCTAGCCAAAAACATTCAGTACTTC	CASSLVGSGLAKNIQYF
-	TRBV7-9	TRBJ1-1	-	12	TGTGCCAGCAGCTACAGGGAGGGGCCGGCTTTCTTT	CASSYREGPAFF
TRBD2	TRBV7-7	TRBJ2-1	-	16	TGTGCCAGCAGCTTAGGGGGACTAGCGGGGATCAATGAGCAGTTCTTC	CASSLGGLAGINEQFF
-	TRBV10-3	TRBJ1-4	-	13	TGTGCCATCAGACAGGGAGTCCGCGAAAAACTGTTTTTT	CAIRQGVREKLFF
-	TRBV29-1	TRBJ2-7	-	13	TGCAGCCTACGGAGGCCTCTATCCTACGAGCAGTACTTC	CSLRRPLSYEQYF
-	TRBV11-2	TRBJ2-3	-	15	TGTGCCAGCAGCCTCCGCACTGGGGGGAGAGATACGCAGTATTTT	CASSLRTGGRDTQYF
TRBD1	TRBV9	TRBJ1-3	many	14	TGTGCCAGCAGCGCCGGACAGGGAGGAAACACCATATATTTT	CASSAGQGGNTIYF
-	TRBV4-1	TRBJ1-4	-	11	TGCGCCAGCAGCCAAGGAGAGAGGGAGGTTTTT	CASSQGEREVF
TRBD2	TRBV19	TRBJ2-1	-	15	TGTGCCAGTGGAGATAGCGGGGGGGCATTCAATGAGCAGTTCTTC	CASGDSGGAFNEQFF
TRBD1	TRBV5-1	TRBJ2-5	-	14	TGCGCCAGCAGCCTGGGACAGACTCAAGAGACCCAGTACTTC	CASSLGQTQETQYF
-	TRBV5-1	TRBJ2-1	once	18	TGCGCCAGCAGACGGCCGACCGTTGGACAGCCTTCAGCAGGTGAGCAGTTCTTC	CASRRPTVGQPSAGEQFF
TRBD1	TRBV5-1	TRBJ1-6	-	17	TGCGCCAGCAGCTTGGGAGGGACAGGGACTTATAATTCACCCCTCCACTTT	CASSLGGTGTYNSPLHF
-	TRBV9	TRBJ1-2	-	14	TGTGCCAGCAGCGTAGGCCCTCGAGACTATGGCTACACCTTC	CASSVGPRDYGYTF
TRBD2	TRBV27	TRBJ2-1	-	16	TGTGCCAGCACCCTCGACGGACTAGCGGGAGCTTATGAGCAGTTCTTC	CASTLDGLAGAYEQFF
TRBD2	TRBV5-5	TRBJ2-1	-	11	TGTGCCAGCAGCTTGGATGCGGGGGAGTTCTTC	CASSLDAGEFF
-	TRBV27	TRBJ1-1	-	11	TGTGCCAGCAGGGGTTTCACTGAAGCTTTCTTT	CASRGFTEAFF
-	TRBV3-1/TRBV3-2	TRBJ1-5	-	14	TGTGCCAGCAGCCAGGCAAGTAGCAATCAGCCCCAGCATTTT	CASSQASSNQPQHF
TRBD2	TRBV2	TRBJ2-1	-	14	TGTGCCAGCAGTGAAGAGGCTAGCGGCAATGAGCAGTTCTTC	CASSEEASGNEQFF
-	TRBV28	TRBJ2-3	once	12	TGTGCCAGCACCTCTAGCACAGATACGCAGTATTTT	CASTSSTDTQYF
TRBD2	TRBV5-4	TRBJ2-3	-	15	TGTGCCAGCAGCCGGGGGGGGGCGGTCACAGATACGCAGTATTTT	CASSRGGAVTDTQYF
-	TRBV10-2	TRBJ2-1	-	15	TGCGCCAGCACCGGGATGGCGATCGCGGTTTATGAGCAGTTCTTC	CASTGMAIAVYEQFF
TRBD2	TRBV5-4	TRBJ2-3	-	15	TGTGCCAGCAGCGCGGGACTAGCGGGAGGTATGGGGCAGTATTTT	CASSAGLAGGMGQYF
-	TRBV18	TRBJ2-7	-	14	TGTGCCAGCTCACCAGGACGGCAAGGGGGAGAGCAGTACTTC	CASSPGRQGGEQYF
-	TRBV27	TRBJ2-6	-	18	TGTGCCAGCAGTCCCCGGACACTTTGGCCCTCTGGGGCCAACGTCCTGACTTTC	CASSPRTLWPSGANVLTF
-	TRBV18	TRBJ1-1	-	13	TGTGCCAGCTCGGGGACGCTGAACACTGAAGCTTTCTTT	CASSGTLNTEAFF
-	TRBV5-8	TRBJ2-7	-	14	TGTGCCAGCAGCTTGGCCCGGTGCTTCGACGAGCAGTACTTC	CASSLARCFDEQYF
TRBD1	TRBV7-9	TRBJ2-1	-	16	TGTGCCAGCAGCTCGACCCCGGGACAGGGGGCTTATGAGCAGTTCTTC	CASSSTPGQGAYEQFF
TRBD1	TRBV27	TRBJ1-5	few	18	TGTGCCAGCAGTGCCGGGACAGGGGGCCCATTAGGCAATCAGCCCCAGCATTTT	CASSAGTGGPLGNQPQHF